This T cell receptor beta chain appears in the sequencing data of a study of cytomegalovirus exposure and HLA in healthy donors. Study summary: In a later analysis, the 130 or so validation repertoires were reported to have used the same platform as the roughly 670 first-cohort repertoires.

TCRdb's copy holds only in-frame clones and misses some; the assay was immunoSEQ multiplex PCR. The sample carries 200,000 to 300,000 clones, about 86% recorded once. Details on this clone: Antigen specificity is unknown.

The CDR3 is made up of 17 amino acids. The trim removed 11 bases at V and 0 bases at J, leaving 11 bases unmatched. Per germline, CDR1 ENHRY and CDR2 SYGVKD. Study-wide results and caveats: In vitro confirmation showed a few CMV-associated chains to be CMV antigen specific. A classifier reportedly called cytomegalovirus status with high sensitivity and specificity. In the 130 or so validation repertoires, about 95% of cluster scores exceeded 0, per a later analysis.

The rearrangement uses TRBV10-3 and TRBJ2-2, with 11 bases identical to TRBD2. The sequence was collected from a woman in her twenties or thirties in good health and CMV-seropositive. The sequencing input was PBMCs. CDR3 loop: CAATGTSGPANTGELFF. For the CDR3, the DNA is TGTGCCGCCACCGGGACTAGCGGCCCCGCGAACACCGGGGAGCTGTTTTTT.